The clone carrying this T cell receptor (beta chain) appeared a few times. The antigen is not known. This entry comes from a study of somatic mutations in cytotoxic T cells in rheumatoid arthritis. Whole-study results and caveats: Nobody had found out which antigens the expanded CD8+ clones targeted.

Trimming took 2 bases from V and 1 from J, leaving 13 bases between them. This CDR3 has 16 amino acids. Germline CDR1 reads MGHRA; CDR2 reads YSYEKL. TCRdb's copy holds only in-frame clones and misses some; the assay was immunoSEQ multiplex PCR. Of around 20,000 clones listed, roughly 65% are singletons. The chain employs TRBV4-1 and TRBJ2-3; D gene unclear. The sequencing sample was made of CD8+ T cells sorted from blood. The receptor was derived from an adult with rheumatoid arthritis. This CDR3 is CASSQPPGSGTDTQYF. As DNA, the CDR3 is TGCGCCAGCAGCCAACCTCCCGGGTCCGGCACAGATACGCAGTATTTT.